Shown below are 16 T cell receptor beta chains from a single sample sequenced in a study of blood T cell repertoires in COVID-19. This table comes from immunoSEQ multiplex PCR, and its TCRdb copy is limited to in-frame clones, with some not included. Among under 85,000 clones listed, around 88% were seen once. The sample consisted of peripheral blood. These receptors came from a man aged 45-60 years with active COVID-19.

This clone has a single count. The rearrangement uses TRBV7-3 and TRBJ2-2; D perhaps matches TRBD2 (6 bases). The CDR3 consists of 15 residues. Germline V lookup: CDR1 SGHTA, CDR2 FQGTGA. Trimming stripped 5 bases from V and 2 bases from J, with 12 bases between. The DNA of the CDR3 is TGTGCCAGCAGCCTAGCGTGGGGTAACACCGGGGAGCTGTTTTTT. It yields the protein CASSLAWGNTGELFF.

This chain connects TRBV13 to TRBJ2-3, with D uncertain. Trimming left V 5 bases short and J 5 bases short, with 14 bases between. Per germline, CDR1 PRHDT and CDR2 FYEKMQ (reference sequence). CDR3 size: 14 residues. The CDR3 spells CASSANDIQDTQYF. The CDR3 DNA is TGTGCCAGCAGCGCGAACGATATTCAAGATACGCAGTATTTT.

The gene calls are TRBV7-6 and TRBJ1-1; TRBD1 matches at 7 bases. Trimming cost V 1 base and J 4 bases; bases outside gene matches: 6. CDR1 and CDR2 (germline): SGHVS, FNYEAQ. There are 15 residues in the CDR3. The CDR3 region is CASSLVGRGATEAFF. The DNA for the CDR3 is TGTGCCAGCAGCTTAGTTGGCAGGGGGGCCACTGAAGCTTTCTTT.

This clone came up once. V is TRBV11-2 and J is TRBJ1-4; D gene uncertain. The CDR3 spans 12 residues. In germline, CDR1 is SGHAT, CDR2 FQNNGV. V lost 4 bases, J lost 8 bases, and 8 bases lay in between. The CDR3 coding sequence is TGTGCCAGCAGCTCCAGGAGGGAAAAACTGTTTTTT. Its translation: CASSSRREKLFF.

The CDR3 DNA is TGCGCCAGCAGCCAAGTCGTGACTAGCGGGTACGAGCAGTACTTC. Translating gives CASSQVVTSGYEQYF. The V gene is TRBV4-3, the J gene TRBJ2-7, with 10 bases identical to TRBD2. J lost 4 bases, V lost 1 base, and 4 bases had no gene match. The CDR3 runs to 15 residues. Germline loops: CDR1 LGHNA, CDR2 YSLEER.

For the CDR3, the DNA is TGTGCCAGCAGCGTTGTCGCCGGGGAGCTGTTTTTT. Amino acid sequence: CASSVVAGELFF. The chain carries TRBV9 and TRBJ2-2; D remains ambiguous. V was trimmed by 2 bases and J by 6 bases, leaving 5 bases between them. CDR1 is SGDLS and CDR2 is YYNGEE in the germline V gene. The CDR3 covers 12 residues.

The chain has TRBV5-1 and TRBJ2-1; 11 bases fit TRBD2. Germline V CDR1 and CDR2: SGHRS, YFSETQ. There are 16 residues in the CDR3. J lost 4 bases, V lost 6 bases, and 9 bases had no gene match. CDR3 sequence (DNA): TGCGCCAGCATCCCGATAGCGGGAGGGCGATACAATGAGCAGTTCTTC. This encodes CASIPIAGGRYNEQFF. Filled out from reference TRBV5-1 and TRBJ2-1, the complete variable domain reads KAGVTQTPRYLIKTRGQQVTLSCSPISGHRSVSWYQQTPGQGLQFLFEYFSETQRNKGNFPGRFSGRQFSNSRSEMNVSTLELGDSALYLCASIPIAGGRYNEQFFGPGTRLTVL.

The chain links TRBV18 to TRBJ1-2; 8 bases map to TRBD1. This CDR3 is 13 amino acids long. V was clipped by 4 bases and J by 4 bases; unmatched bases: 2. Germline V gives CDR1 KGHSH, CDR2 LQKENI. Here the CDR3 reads CASSLDRGYGYTF. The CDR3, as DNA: TGTGCCAGCTCACTAGACAGGGGCTATGGCTACACCTTC.

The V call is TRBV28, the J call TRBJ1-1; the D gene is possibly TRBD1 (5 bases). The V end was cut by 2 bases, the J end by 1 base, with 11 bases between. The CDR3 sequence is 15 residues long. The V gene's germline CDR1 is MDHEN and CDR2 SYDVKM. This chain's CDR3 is CASSLAGAGNTEAFF. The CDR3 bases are TGTGCCAGCAGTTTAGCTGGGGCAGGGAACACTGAAGCTTTCTTT.

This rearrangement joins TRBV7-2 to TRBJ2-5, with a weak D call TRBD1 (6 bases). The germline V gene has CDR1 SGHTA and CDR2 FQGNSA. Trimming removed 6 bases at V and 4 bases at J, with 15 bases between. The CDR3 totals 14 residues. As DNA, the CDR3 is TGTGCCAGCAGTCGAGGCACAGGGTTAGAGACCCAGTACTTC. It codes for CASSRGTGLETQYF.

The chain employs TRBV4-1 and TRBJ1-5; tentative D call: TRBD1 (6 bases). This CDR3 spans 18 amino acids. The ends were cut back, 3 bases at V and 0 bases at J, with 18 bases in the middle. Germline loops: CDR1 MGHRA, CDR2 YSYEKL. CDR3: CASSHMVRTAFSNQPQHF. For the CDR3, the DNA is TGCGCCAGCAGCCATATGGTCAGGACAGCGTTTAGCAATCAGCCCCAGCATTTT.

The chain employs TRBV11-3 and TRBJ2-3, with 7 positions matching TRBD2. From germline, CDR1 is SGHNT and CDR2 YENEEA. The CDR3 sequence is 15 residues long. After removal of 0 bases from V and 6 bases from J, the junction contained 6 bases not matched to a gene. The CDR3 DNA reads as TGTGCCAGCAGCTTAGAGGGACTACCCCGCGATACGCAGTATTTT. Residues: CASSLEGLPRDTQYF.

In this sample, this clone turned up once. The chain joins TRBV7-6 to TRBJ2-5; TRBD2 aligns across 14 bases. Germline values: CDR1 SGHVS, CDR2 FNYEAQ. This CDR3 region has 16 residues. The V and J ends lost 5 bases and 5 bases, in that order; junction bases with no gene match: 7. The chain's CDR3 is CASSHRLAGGTETQYF. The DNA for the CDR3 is TGTGCCAGCAGCCACAGACTAGCGGGAGGGACTGAGACCCAGTACTTC. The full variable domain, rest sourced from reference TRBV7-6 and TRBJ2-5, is GAGVSQSPRYKVTKRGQDVALRCDPISGHVSLYWYRQALGQGPEFLTYFNYEAQQDKSGLPNDRFSAERPEGSISTLTIQRTEQRDSAMYRCASSHRLAGGTETQYFGPGTRLLVL.

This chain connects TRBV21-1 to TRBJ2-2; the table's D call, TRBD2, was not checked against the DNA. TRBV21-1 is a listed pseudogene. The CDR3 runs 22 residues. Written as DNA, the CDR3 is TGTGCCAGCAGCAAAGGGGAGGTTATAGGGACTAGCGGGAGGACGAACACCGGGGAGCTGTTTTTT. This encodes CASSKGEVIGTSGRTNTGELFF.

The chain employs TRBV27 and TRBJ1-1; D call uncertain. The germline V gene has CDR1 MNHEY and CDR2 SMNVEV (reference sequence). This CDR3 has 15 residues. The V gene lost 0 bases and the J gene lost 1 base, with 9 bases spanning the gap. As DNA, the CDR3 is TGTGCCAGCAGTTTATCGGGAGCCACGAACACTGAAGCTTTCTTT. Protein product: CASSLSGATNTEAFF.

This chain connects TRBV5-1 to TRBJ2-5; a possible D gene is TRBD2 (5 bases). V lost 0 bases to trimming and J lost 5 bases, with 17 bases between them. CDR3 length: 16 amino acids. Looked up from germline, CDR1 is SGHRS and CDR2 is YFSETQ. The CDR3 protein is CASSLDAWLARETQYF. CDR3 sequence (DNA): TGCGCCAGCAGCTTGGATGCGTGGCTAGCCCGGGAGACCCAGTACTTC. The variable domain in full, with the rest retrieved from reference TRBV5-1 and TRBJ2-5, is KAGVTQTPRYLIKTRGQQVTLSCSPISGHRSVSWYQQTPGQGLQFLFEYFSETQRNKGNFPGRFSGRQFSNSRSEMNVSTLELGDSALYLCASSLDAWLARETQYFGPGTRLLVL.